This T cell receptor (beta chain) was identified in a study of cytomegalovirus exposure and HLA in healthy donors. Study in general: Earlier, 180 million or so T cells were analyzed, and approximately 110 million unique TCR beta sequences were found among them. Study results and caveats: A later analysis by the authors found several of the most significant clusters apparently linked to common viral pathogens. One variant, a missense change in DCLRE1C, was linked in a later analysis to TCR beta V- and J-gene trimming.

Use of 60 Vbeta and 13 Jbeta primers characterized the PCR. Per the original data handling: Among the unique TCR beta chains that a later analysis counted, some 73 million in all, 10 million to 14 million were shared. Sequencing was performed with immunoSEQ multiplex PCR; in TCRdb, only in-frame clones are kept and a portion is missing. V and J calls and clone size are as listed in that table; D and trimming were resolved from the DNA. The data contain about 84,000 clones, about three quarters of them singletons. V lost 3 bases and J lost 6, with 14 bases in between. The germline V gene encodes CDR1 MGHRA and CDR2 YSYEKL. The CDR3 consists of 14 residues. This clone showed up just a few times. Its antigen remains unidentified.

This TCR came from a male donor in good health and CMV-seropositive. The J gene is TRBJ1-2, the V gene TRBV4-1; D not certain. The sequenced sample consisted of PBMCs. CDR3 residues: CASSQTSIDNGYTF. The CDR3 DNA sequence: TGCGCCAGCAGCCAGACAAGTATTGACAATGGCTACACCTTC.